These 16 T cell receptor beta chains were sequenced from one sample in a study of identical twins. One entry per CDR3 protein results from TCRdb running MiXCR on the 5' RACE reads. The table includes about 200,000 distinct CDR3 sequences, less than 20% detected once. In addition, the sample was reused for a study of T cells expressing NK-cell markers.

Sequenced: CD8+ T cells sorted from blood. The receptor set was obtained from a woman aged 18-35 years in good health.

The V call is TRBV2, the J call TRBJ2-1; D ambiguous. Per the germline V gene, CDR1 is SNHLY and CDR2 is FYNNEI. Trimming cost V 0 bases and J 1 base, with 7 bases left between them. CDR3 size: 15 residues. This CDR3 is CASSEARESYNEQFF. The CDR3 DNA is TGTGCCAGCAGTGAAGCCAGAGAATCCTACAATGAGCAGTTCTTC.

This clonotype was detected only once. The gene calls are TRBV27 and TRBJ2-2; D might be TRBD1 (5 bases). The V and J ends lost 6 bases and 3 bases respectively, with 20 bases between them. The length of the CDR3 is 17 residues. Germline CDR1 and CDR2: MNHEY and SMNVEV (reference sequence). The CDR3 region has the DNA TGTGCCAGCAGAGAAGGGATCAGGGTATATGACACCGGGGAGCTGTTTTTT. Translation: CASREGIRVYDTGELFF.

This clonotype was seen a few times. V and J are TRBV6-1 and TRBJ2-1; 12 nucleotides match TRBD2. CDR3 length: 15 residues. V dropped 6 bases and J dropped 7; count of bases not matched to a gene: 7. CDR1 is MNHNS, CDR2 SASEGT, per germline. The CDR3 spells CASSPTSGGMNEQFF. The DNA of the CDR3 is TGTGCCAGCAGCCCGACTAGCGGGGGAATGAATGAGCAGTTCTTC.

The CDR3 here is CASSLPTPEAFF. In DNA, the CDR3 is TGTGCCAGCAGTCTCCCGACCCCTGAAGCTTTCTTT. The genes are TRBV6-2 or TRBV6-3 and TRBJ1-1; no reliable D call. Trimming removed 5 bases from V and 6 bases from J, with 10 bases in between. The germline V gene has CDR1 MNHEY and CDR2 SVGEGT. The CDR3 is made up of 12 amino acids.

The chain uses TRBV4-3 and TRBJ2-2; maybe TRBD2 (6 bases). V lost 3 bases and J 2 bases, leaving 16 bases between the germline ends. Germline V gives CDR1 LGHNA, CDR2 YSLEER. The CDR3 contains 17 residues. The CDR3, as DNA: TGCGCCAGCAGCCACCCCTCGGGCGGGGTAAACACCGGGGAGCTGTTTTTT. It is translated as CASSHPSGGVNTGELFF.

This clonotype has just a few counts. The chain has TRBV20-1 and TRBJ2-4, with D uncertain. The CDR3 has 10 residues. The V gene's germline CDR1 is DFQATT and CDR2 SNEGSKA (reference sequence). Trimming left V 6 bases short and J 9 bases short, with 9 bases between. The DNA of the CDR3 is TGCAGTGCGGCCCCTGGCATTCAGTACTTC. It specifies CSAAPGIQYF.

The chain has TRBV12-3 or TRBV12-4 and TRBJ2-1; D may be TRBD1 or TRBD2 (6 bases each). Trimming removed 7 bases at V and 7 bases at J, with 8 bases between. The CDR3 totals 11 residues. CDR3 residues: CASIGGNEQFF. DNA of the CDR3: TGTGCCAGCATAGGGGGGAATGAGCAGTTCTTC.

This clonotype was counted only a few times. The CDR3 loop is CASSHQGSMNTEAFF. In DNA form, the CDR3 reads TGTGCCAGCAGCCACCAAGGCAGCATGAACACTGAAGCTTTCTTT. This chain links TRBV3-1 with TRBJ1-1, with unresolved D. Per germline, CDR1 LGHDT and CDR2 YNNKEL (reference sequence). This CDR3 contains 15 residues. The germline V and J ends were trimmed by 3 bases and 0 bases, with 11 bases remaining between them.

This clonotype has a handful of counts. The chain combines TRBV18 with TRBJ1-2; D gene uncertain. The CDR3 contains 16 residues. Trimming took off 2 bases at V and 4 bases at J, with 17 bases between the two ends. The germline V gene has CDR1 KGHSH and CDR2 LQKENI. CDR3 in DNA: TGTGCCAGCTCACCAAGGGCCCCCTCCCCGATCTATGGCTACACCTTC. This translates into CASSPRAPSPIYGYTF.

This clonotype was seen a handful of times. This chain uses TRBV7-9 with TRBJ2-7; tentative D call: TRBD2 (5 bases). Trimming removed 5 bases from V and 2 bases from J, with 16 bases in between. The CDR3 contains 15 residues. Germline V gene sequence: CDR1 SEHNR, CDR2 FQNEAQ (reference sequence). This CDR3 reads CASSAGIREAYEQYF. CDR3 sequence (DNA): TGTGCCAGCAGCGCAGGTATCCGGGAAGCCTACGAGCAGTACTTC.

This clonotype was recorded at least ten times. The chain recombines TRBV11-2 with TRBJ2-7; 9 positions match TRBD1. The CDR3 loop spans 14 amino acids. The trim removed 3 bases at V and 4 bases at J, leaving 4 bases unmatched. The germline V gene encodes CDR1 SGHAT and CDR2 FQNNGV. This CDR3 reads CASSFGTGTYEQYF. Here the CDR3 DNA reads TGTGCCAGCAGCTTCGGGACAGGGACATACGAGCAGTACTTC.

The chain uses TRBV7-9 and TRBJ2-2; D might be TRBD1 or TRBD2, each matching 6 bases. The CDR3 totals 15 residues. Trimming removed 7 bases at V and 5 bases at J, with 17 bases between. The germline V gene encodes CDR1 SEHNR and CDR2 FQNEAQ (reference sequence). This CDR3 reads CASIHRGARTGELFF. As DNA, the CDR3 is TGTGCCAGCATCCATAGGGGGGCTCGGACCGGGGAGCTGTTTTTT.

There are a few counts of this clonotype. The chain has TRBV5-6 and TRBJ1-2, with D maybe TRBD1 (5 bases). This CDR3 is built from 13 residues. Germline V lookup: CDR1 SGHDT, CDR2 YYEEEE. The V end lost 5 bases, the J end lost 4 bases, and 12 bases lay between the germline ends. The CDR3, as DNA: TGTGCCAGCAGTTCAGGGTCGGGCTATGGCTACACCTTC. Translating gives CASSSGSGYGYTF.

This chain links TRBV27 with TRBJ1-1, with a tentative D call TRBD1 (5 bases). CDR1 and CDR2 from the germline V gene are MNHEY and SMNVEV (reference sequence). The ends were cut back, 1 base at V and 8 bases at J, with 8 bases in the middle. The CDR3 is 12 amino acids. The CDR3 protein is CASSLWGEEAFF. The CDR3 nucleotides read TGTGCCAGCAGTTTATGGGGGGAGGAAGCTTTCTTT.

This clonotype was picked up a small number of times. The J gene is TRBJ2-2, the V gene TRBV27; D ambiguous. This CDR3 comprises 14 residues. CDR1 and CDR2 from the germline V gene are MNHEY and SMNVEV (reference sequence). With 8 bases removed from V and 7 bases from J, the gap between germline ends came to 17 bases. The CDR3 region is CASGPLGEFGELFF. CDR3 nucleotides: TGTGCCAGCGGACCCCTTGGAGAGTTCGGGGAGCTGTTTTTT.

A few counts support this clonotype. V usage is TRBV3-1 and J usage is TRBJ2-1; TRBD2 matches 7 bases. From germline, CDR1 is LGHDT and CDR2 YNNKEL (reference sequence). The V and J ends lost 0 bases and 11 bases, in that order; junction bases with no gene match: 7. There are 14 residues in the CDR3. CDR3 amino acids: CASSQETSWGQQFF. DNA of the CDR3: TGTGCCAGCAGCCAAGAGACTAGCTGGGGACAGCAGTTCTTC.